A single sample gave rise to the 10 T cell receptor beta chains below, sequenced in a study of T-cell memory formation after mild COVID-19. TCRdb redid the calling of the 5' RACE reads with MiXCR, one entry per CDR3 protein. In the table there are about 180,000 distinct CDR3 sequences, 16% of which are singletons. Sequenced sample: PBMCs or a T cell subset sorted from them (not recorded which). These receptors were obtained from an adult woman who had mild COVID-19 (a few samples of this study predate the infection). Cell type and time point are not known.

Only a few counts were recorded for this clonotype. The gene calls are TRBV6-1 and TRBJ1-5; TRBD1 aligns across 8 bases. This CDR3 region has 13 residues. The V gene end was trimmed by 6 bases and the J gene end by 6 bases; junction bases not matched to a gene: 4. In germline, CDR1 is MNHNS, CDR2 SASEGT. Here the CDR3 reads CASRGTGVQPQHF. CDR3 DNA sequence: TGTGCCAGCAGGGGGACAGGAGTTCAGCCCCAGCATTTT.

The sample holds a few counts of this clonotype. The DNA of the CDR3 is TGTGCCAGCAGCCCTCGACAGGGGTCACCCCTCCACTTT. Translated, it gives CASSPRQGSPLHF. The chain links TRBV7-6 to TRBJ1-6, with 8 bases that match TRBD1. With V trimmed by 5 bases and J by 10 bases, 4 bases remained unmatched. Germline-derived CDR1 and CDR2 are SGHVS and FNYEAQ. The CDR3 is 13 residues long. Together with reference TRBV7-6 and TRBJ1-6, the CDR3 gives the full variable domain: GAGVSQSPRYKVTKRGQDVALRCDPISGHVSLYWYRQALGQGPEFLTYFNYEAQQDKSGLPNDRFSAERPEGSISTLTIQRTEQRDSAMYRCASSPRQGSPLHFGNGTRLTVT.

CDR3 residues: CASSYSTGIRTDTQYF. DNA for the CDR3: TGTGCCAGCAGTTACTCGACAGGGATACGGACAGATACGCAGTATTTT. The chain is built from TRBV6-6 and TRBJ2-3; 7 nucleotides line up with TRBD1. The germline CDR1 and CDR2 sequences are MNHNY and SVGAGI (reference sequence). The CDR3 contains 16 residues. V shed 0 bases, J shed 3 bases, and the junction held 6 bases outside the gene matches.

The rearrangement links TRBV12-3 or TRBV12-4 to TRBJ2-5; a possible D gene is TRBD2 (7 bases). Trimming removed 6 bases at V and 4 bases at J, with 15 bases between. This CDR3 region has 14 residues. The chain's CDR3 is CASRWGGRGETQYF. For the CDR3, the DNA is TGTGCCAGCAGATGGGGGGGGCGGGGAGAGACCCAGTACTTC.

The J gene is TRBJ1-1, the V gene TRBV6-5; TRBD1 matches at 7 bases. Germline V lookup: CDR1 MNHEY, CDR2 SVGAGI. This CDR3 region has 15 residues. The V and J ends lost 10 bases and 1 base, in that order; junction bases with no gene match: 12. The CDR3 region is CATARRDRPNTEAFF. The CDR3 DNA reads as TGTGCCACCGCGCGGAGGGACAGACCGAACACTGAAGCTTTCTTT.

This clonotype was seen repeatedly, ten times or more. The CDR3 DNA follows: TGTGCCAGCATGGAGGGGATGAACACTGAAGCTTTCTTT. Residues: CASMEGMNTEAFF. The chain recombines TRBV7-9 with TRBJ1-1; possibly TRBD1 for D (5 bases). Germline V gene sequence: CDR1 SEHNR, CDR2 FQNEAQ (reference sequence). V shed 7 bases and J shed 0 bases, with 9 bases lying between them. CDR3 length: 13 amino acids. Full variable domain (missing parts from reference TRBV7-9 and TRBJ1-1): DTGVSQNPRHKITKRGQNVTFRCDPISEHNRLYWYRQTLGQGPEFLTYFQNEAQLEKSRLLSDRFSAERPKGSFSTLEIQRTEQGDSAMYLCASMEGMNTEAFFGQGTRLTVV.

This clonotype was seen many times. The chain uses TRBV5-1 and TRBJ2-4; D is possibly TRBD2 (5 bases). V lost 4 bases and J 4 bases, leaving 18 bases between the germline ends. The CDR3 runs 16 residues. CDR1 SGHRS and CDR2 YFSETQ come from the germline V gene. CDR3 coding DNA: TGCGCCAGCAGCCTGGATTTGAGGGCTCAAAAAAACATTCAGTACTTC. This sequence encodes CASSLDLRAQKNIQYF.

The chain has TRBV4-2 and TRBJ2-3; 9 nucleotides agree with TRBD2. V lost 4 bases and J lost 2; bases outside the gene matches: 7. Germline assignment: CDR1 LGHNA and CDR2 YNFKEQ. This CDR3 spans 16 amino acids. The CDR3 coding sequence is TGTGCCAGCAGCCCCCTAGCGGGAACCTACACAGATACGCAGTATTTT. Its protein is CASSPLAGTYTDTQYF.

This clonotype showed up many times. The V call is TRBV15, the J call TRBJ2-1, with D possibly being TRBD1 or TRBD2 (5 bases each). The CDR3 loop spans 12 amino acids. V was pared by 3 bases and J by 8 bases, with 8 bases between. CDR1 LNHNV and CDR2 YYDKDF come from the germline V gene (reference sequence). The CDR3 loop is CATSRRGDEQFF. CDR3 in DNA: TGTGCCACCAGCAGGAGGGGCGATGAGCAGTTCTTC.

The CDR3, as DNA: TGTGCCAGCAGTGACCAGAGCACAGATACGCAGTATTTT. Its protein is CASSDQSTDTQYF. The rearrangement joins TRBV6-2 or TRBV6-3 to TRBJ2-3; D is ambiguous. Germline CDR1 reads MNHEY; CDR2 reads SVGEGT. The CDR3 runs 13 residues. The V end lost 5 bases, the J end lost 0 bases, and 6 bases lay between the germline ends.